The T cell receptor beta chain under discussion was sequenced for a study of cytomegalovirus exposure and HLA in healthy donors. Study context: In an early release, HLA-typed donors contributed roughly 85 million unique TCR sequences. Study-wide findings and caveats: Reports described diagnosis of cytomegalovirus status by the classifier as highly specific and sensitive. Later on, an analysis showed TCR association rates differing by HLA locus, with DRB1 the most and HLA-C the fewest. In a later analysis, CMV-associated beta chains were mostly HLA-associated, it appeared.

The PCR used 60 Vbeta and 13 Jbeta primers. Assay used: immunoSEQ multiplex PCR; TCRdb lists only in-frame clones, some missing. The sample has about 130,000 clones; approximately 80% are singletons. About this clone itself: Its matching antigen is unknown.

The CDR3 is 15 amino acids. Germline CDR1 and CDR2: SEHNR and FQNEAQ (reference sequence). V lost 5 bases, J lost 4 bases, and 7 bases stayed unmatched. This sequence was found in a male donor in good health and CMV-seropositive. Sequencing was performed on PBMCs. This chain joins TRBV7-9 and TRBJ2-7, with 11 bases identical to TRBD2. The CDR3 loop reads CASSRGASGGYEQYF. The CDR3 DNA is TGTGCCAGCAGCCGGGGGGCTAGCGGGGGGTACGAGCAGTACTTC.